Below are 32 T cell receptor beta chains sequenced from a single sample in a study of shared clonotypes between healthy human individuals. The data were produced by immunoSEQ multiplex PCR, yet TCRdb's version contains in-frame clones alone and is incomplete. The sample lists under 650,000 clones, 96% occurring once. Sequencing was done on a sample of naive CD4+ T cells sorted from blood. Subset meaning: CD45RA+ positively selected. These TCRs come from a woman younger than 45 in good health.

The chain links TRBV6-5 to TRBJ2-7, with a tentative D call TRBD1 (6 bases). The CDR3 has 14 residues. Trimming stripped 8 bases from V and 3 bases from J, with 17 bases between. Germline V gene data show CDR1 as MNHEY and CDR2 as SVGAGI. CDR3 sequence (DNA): TGTGCCAGCCGCAGGGGCGTCTTGAGCTACGAGCAGTACTTC. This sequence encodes CASRRGVLSYEQYF.

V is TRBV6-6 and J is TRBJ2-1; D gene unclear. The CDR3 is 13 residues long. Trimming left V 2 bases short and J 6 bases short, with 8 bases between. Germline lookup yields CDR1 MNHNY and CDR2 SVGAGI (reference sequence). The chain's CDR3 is CASSYGVFNEQFF. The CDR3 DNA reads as TGTGCCAGCAGTTACGGGGTCTTCAATGAGCAGTTCTTC.

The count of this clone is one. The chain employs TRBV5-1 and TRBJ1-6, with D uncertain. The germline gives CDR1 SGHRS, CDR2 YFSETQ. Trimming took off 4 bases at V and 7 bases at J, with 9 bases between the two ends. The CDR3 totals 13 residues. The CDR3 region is CASSPDSNSPLHF. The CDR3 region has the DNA TGCGCCAGCAGCCCGGACTCCAATTCACCCCTCCACTTT.

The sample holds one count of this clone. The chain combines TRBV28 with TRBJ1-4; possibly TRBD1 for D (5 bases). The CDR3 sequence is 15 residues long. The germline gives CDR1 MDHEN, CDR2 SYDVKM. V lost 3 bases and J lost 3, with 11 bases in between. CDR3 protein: CASSLQGLPNEKLFF. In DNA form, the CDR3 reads TGTGCCAGCAGTTTGCAGGGCCTACCTAATGAAAAACTGTTTTTT.

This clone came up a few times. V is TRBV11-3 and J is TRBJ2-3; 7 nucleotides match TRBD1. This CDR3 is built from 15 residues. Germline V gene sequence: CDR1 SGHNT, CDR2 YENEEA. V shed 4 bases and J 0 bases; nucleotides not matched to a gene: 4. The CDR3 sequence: CASSSGQFSTDTQYF. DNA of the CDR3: TGTGCCAGCAGCTCGGGACAGTTTAGCACAGATACGCAGTATTTT.

CDR3 DNA sequence: TGTGCCAGCAGCTTATCAGGGGGATTTCGGTCCACTGAAGCTTTCTTT. Translating it yields CASSLSGGFRSTEAFF. The J gene is TRBJ1-1, the V gene TRBV7-9; 7 nucleotides match TRBD1. Germline CDR1 is SEHNR and CDR2 is FQNEAQ (reference sequence). J gave up 4 bases and V 2 bases, and 10 bases lay outside the gene matches. The CDR3 totals 16 residues.

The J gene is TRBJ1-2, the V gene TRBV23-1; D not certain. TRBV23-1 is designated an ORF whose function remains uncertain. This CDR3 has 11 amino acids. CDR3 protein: CAPCPLGGYTF. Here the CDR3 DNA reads TGCGCTCCGTGTCCGCTGGGTGGCTACACCTTC.

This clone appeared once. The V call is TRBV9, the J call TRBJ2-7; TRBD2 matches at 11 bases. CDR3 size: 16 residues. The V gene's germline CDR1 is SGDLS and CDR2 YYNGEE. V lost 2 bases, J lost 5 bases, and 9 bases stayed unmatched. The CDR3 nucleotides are TGTGCCAGCAGCGTGATCGGCCTAGCGGGAGGAGACGAGCAGTACTTC. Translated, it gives CASSVIGLAGGDEQYF.

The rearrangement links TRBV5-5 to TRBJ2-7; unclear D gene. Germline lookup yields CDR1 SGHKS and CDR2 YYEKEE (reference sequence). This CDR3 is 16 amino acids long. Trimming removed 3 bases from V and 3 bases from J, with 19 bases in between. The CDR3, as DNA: TGTGCCAGCAGCTCCTTTTTGTCCAAGGGCGGCTACGAGCAGTACTTC. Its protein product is CASSSFLSKGGYEQYF.

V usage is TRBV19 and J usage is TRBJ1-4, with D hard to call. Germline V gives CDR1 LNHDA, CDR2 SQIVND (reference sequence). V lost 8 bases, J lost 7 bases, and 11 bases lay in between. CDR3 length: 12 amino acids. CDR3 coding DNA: TGTGCCAGTGCCGAGAGGTTTGAAAAACTGTTTTTT. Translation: CASAERFEKLFF.

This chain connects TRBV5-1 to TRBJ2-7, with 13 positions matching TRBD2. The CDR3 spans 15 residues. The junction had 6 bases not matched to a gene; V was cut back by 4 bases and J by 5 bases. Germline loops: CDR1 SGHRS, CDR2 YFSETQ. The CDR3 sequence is CASSPRTSGSNEQYF. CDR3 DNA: TGCGCCAGCAGCCCCAGGACTAGCGGGAGCAACGAGCAGTACTTC.

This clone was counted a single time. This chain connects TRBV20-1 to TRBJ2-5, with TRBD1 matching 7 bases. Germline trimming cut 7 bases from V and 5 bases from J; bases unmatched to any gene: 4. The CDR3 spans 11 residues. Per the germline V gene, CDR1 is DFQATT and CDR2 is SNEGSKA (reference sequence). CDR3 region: CSGQGVETQYF. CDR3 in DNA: TGCAGTGGACAGGGCGTGGAGACCCAGTACTTC.

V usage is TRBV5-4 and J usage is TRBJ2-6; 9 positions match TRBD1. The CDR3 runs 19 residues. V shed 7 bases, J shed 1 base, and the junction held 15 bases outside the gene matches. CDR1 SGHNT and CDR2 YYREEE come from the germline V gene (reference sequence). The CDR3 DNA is TGTGCCAGCTCTCCCTATCCGGGACAGGGTAGGTCTGGGGCCAACGTCCTGACTTTC. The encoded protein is CASSPYPGQGRSGANVLTF.

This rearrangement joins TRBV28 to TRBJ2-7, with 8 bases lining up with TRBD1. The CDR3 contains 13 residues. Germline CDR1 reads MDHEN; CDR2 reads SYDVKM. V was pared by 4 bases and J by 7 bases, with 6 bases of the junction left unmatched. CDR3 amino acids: CASSSPGGWEQYF. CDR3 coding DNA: TGTGCCAGCAGTTCCCCAGGGGGCTGGGAGCAGTACTTC.

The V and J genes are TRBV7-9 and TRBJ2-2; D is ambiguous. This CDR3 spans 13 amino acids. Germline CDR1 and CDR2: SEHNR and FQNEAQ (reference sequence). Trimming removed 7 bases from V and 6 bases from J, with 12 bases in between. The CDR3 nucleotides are TGTGCCAGCACCCCCCTGAGTGCCGGGGAGCTGTTTTTT. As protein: CASTPLSAGELFF. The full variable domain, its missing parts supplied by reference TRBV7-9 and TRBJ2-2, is DTGVSQNPRHKITKRGQNVTFRCDPISEHNRLYWYRQTLGQGPEFLTYFQNEAQLEKSRLLSDRFSAERPKGSFSTLEIQRTEQGDSAMYLCASTPLSAGELFFGEGSRLTVL.

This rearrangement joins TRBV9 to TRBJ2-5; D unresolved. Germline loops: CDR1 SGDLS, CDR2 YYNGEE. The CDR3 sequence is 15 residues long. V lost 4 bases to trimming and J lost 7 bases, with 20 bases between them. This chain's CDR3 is CASSQTGLSFGTQYF. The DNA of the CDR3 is TGTGCCAGCAGCCAAACCGGGCTATCCTTTGGGACCCAGTACTTC.

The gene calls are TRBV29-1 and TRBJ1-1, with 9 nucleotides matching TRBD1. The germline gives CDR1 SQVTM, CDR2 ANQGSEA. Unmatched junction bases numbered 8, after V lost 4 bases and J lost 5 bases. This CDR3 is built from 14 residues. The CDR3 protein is CSVVDTGGWTEAFF. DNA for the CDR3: TGCAGCGTTGTTGATACAGGGGGCTGGACTGAAGCTTTCTTT.

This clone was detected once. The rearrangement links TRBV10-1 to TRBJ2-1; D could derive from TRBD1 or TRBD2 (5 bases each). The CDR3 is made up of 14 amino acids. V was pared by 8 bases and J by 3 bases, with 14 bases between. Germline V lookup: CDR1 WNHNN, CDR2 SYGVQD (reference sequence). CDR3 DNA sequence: TGCGCCAGCGAACTCCGGGGCGTCTACAATGAGCAGTTCTTC. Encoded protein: CASELRGVYNEQFF.

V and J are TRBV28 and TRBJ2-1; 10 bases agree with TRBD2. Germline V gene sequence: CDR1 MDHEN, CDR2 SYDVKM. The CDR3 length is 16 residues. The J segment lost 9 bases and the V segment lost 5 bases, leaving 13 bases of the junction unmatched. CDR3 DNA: TGTGCCAGCAGTCCCCTGGGGGAGCGGGAGGGTACTGAGCAGTTCTTC. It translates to CASSPLGEREGTEQFF.

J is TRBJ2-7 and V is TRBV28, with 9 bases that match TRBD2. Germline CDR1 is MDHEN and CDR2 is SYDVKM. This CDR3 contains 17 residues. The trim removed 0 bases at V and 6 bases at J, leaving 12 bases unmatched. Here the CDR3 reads CASSLWSPREGQSEQYF. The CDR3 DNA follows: TGTGCCAGCAGTTTATGGTCCCCGCGGGAGGGCCAGTCCGAGCAGTACTTC.

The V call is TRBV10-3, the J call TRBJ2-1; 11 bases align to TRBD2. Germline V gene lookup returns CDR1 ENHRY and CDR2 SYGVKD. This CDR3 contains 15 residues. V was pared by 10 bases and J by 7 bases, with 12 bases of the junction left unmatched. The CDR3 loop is CATTSGSPEGNEQFF. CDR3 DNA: TGTGCCACTACTAGCGGGAGCCCCGAGGGGAATGAGCAGTTCTTC.

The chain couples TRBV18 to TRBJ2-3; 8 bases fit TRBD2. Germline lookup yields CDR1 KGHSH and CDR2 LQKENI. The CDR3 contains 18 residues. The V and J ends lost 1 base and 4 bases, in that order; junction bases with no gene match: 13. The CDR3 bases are TGTGCCAGCTCACCACTCAGATCGTCCCGGGAGGGCGCAGATACGCAGTATTTT. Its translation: CASSPLRSSREGADTQYF. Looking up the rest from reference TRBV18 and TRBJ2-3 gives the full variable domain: NAGVMQNPRHLVRRRGQEARLRCSPMKGHSHVYWYRQLPEEGLKFMVYLQKENIIDESGMPKERFSAEFPKEGPSILRIQQVVRGDSAAYFCASSPLRSSREGADTQYFGPGTRLTVL.

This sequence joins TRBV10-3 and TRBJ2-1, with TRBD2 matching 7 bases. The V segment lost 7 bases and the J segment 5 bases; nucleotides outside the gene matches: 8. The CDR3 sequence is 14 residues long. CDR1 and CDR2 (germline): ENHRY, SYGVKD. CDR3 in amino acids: CAIKRTSIDNEQFF. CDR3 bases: TGTGCCATCAAGAGGACTAGTATAGACAATGAGCAGTTCTTC.

DNA for the CDR3: TGTGCCAGCAGCTTGGGGACGTGGACAGGGGAAGCTTTCTTT. Translation: CASSLGTWTGEAFF. The chain has TRBV5-4 and TRBJ1-1, with 8 bases fitting TRBD1. The CDR3 spans 14 residues. The V gene end was trimmed by 0 bases and the J gene end by 8 bases; junction bases not matched to a gene: 6. The germline V gene has CDR1 SGHNT and CDR2 YYREEE (reference sequence).

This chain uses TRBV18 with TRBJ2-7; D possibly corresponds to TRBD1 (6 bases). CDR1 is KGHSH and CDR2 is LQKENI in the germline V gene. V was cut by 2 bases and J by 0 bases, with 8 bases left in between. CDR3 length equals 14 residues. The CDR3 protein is CASSPWTDSYEQYF. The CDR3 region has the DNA TGTGCCAGCTCACCATGGACAGACTCCTACGAGCAGTACTTC.

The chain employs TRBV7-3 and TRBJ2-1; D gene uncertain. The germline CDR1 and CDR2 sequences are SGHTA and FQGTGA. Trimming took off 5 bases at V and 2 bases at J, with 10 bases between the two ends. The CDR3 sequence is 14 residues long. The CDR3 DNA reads TGTGCCAGCAGCCCCTTCCCCACCTACAATGAGCAGTTCTTC. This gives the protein CASSPFPTYNEQFF.

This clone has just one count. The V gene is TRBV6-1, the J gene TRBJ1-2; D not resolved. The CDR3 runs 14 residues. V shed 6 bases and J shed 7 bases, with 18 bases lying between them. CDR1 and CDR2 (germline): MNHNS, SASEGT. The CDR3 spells CASRYKRRESGYTF. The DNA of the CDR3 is TGTGCCAGCAGATATAAAAGACGGGAATCTGGCTACACCTTC.

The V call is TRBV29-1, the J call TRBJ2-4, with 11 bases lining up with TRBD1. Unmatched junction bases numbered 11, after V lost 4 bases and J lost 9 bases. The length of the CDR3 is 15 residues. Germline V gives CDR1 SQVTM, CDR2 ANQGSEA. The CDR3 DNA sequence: TGCAGCGTTGGGGTCGGGGACAGGGGGTATAGCATTCAGTACTTC. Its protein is CSVGVGDRGYSIQYF.

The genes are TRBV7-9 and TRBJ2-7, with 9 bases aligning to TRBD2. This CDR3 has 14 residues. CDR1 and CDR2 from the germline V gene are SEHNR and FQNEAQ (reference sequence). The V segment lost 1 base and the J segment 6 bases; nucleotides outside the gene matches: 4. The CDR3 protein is CASSLGTSDVEQYF. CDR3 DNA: TGTGCCAGCAGCTTAGGGACTAGCGATGTCGAGCAGTACTTC.

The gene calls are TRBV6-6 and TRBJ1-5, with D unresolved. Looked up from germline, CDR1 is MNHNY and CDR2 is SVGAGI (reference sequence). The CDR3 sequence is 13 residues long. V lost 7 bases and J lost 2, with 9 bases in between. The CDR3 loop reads CASTQSGNQPQHF. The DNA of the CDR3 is TGTGCCAGCACCCAAAGTGGCAATCAGCCCCAGCATTTT.

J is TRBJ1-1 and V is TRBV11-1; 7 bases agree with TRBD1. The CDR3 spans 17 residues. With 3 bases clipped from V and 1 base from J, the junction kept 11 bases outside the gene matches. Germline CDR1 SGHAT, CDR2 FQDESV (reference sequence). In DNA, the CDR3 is TGTGCCAGCAGCTTTAACCCGGGACAGAGAGCGAACACTGAAGCTTTCTTT. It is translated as CASSFNPGQRANTEAFF.

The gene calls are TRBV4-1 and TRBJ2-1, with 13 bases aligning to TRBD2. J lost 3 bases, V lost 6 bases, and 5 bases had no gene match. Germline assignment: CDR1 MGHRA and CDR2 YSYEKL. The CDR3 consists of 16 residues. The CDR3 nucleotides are TGCGCCAGCAGATCGGGACTAGCGGGGATCTACAATGAGCAGTTCTTC. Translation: CASRSGLAGIYNEQFF.